Below are 20 T cell receptor beta chains sequenced from a single sample in a study of T cell changes during pregnancy in multiple sclerosis. Method: immunoSEQ multiplex PCR; TCRdb's copy keeps in-frame clones and lacks some. The sample lists 40,000 to 50,000 clones; about 93% were seen once. This sample comprised CD4+ T cells from peripheral blood mononuclear cells, obtained before pregnancy. These receptors all come from a female donor with multiple sclerosis, enrolled in a pregnancy study.

V and J are TRBV19 and TRBJ1-3, with D perhaps matching TRBD1 (5 bases). V was clipped by 4 bases and J by 2 bases, with 15 bases between them. Per germline, CDR1 LNHDA and CDR2 SQIVND (reference sequence). CDR3 length: 16 residues. CDR3 sequence (DNA): TGTGCCAGTAGTACCCAGGGAATCACCACTGGAAACACCATATATTTT. It specifies CASSTQGITTGNTIYF.

The rearrangement joins TRBV5-1 to TRBJ1-4; no clear D gene. This CDR3 is 15 amino acids long. Between the trimmed V and J ends, which lost 5 bases and 8 bases, there was a span of 19 bases. Germline V gene data show CDR1 as SGHRS and CDR2 as YFSETQ. CDR3 in DNA: TGCGCCAGCAGATACGAGGGAGTGGGTGTAGAAAAACTGTTTTTT. The encoded protein is CASRYEGVGVEKLFF.

The chain uses TRBV7-3 and TRBJ2-5; D unclear. The CDR3 runs 12 residues. CDR1 and CDR2 (germline): SGHTA, FQGTGA. V was shortened by 6 bases and J by 2 bases, with 7 bases between the two germline ends. This chain's CDR3 is CASSTDQETQYF. CDR3 in DNA: TGTGCCAGCAGTACAGATCAAGAGACCCAGTACTTC.

This CDR3 reads CATHRTPPNEKLFF. In DNA form, the CDR3 reads TGTGCCACTCACCGGACTCCACCTAATGAAAAACTGTTTTTT. The chain combines TRBV18 with TRBJ1-4; the D is unclear. V lost 10 bases and J 3 bases, leaving 15 bases between the germline ends. The germline V gene has CDR1 KGHSH and CDR2 LQKENI. CDR3 size: 14 residues.

This chain joins TRBV9 and TRBJ1-3; possible D gene TRBD1, 5 bases. V shed 3 bases and J shed 1 base, with 8 bases lying between them. The CDR3 is 14 amino acids. Germline V gene lookup returns CDR1 SGDLS and CDR2 YYNGEE. As DNA, the CDR3 is TGTGCCAGCAGCGAAGGGGCATCTGGAAACACCATATATTTT. Translating it yields CASSEGASGNTIYF.

This chain links TRBV2 with TRBJ2-7; TRBD2 is a possible D gene (5 bases). V lost 3 bases, J lost 0 bases, and 18 bases lay in between. This CDR3 region has 17 residues. Germline CDR1 SNHLY, CDR2 FYNNEI. CDR3 sequence: CASSDMPGLEGSYEQYF. In DNA, the CDR3 is TGTGCCAGCAGTGATATGCCGGGCCTCGAGGGCTCCTACGAGCAGTACTTC.

The CDR3 sequence: CASRITVRQFF. For the CDR3, the DNA is TGTGCCAGCAGGATCACAGTTAGGCAGTTCTTC. The rearrangement links TRBV6-4 to TRBJ2-1; D unclear. This CDR3 is built from 11 residues. Germline V gene sequence: CDR1 MRHNA, CDR2 SNTAGT. V was pared by 6 bases and J by 12 bases, with 12 bases between.

The V call is TRBV6-1, the J call TRBJ1-2, with a tentative D call TRBD1 (6 bases). Germline CDR1 reads MNHNS; CDR2 reads SASEGT. Trimming stripped 4 bases from V and 1 base from J, with 10 bases between. CDR3 length equals 14 residues. The CDR3 sequence: CASSGDTHNYGYTF. The DNA for the CDR3 is TGTGCCAGCAGTGGGGACACCCATAACTATGGCTACACCTTC.

This chain uses TRBV10-3 with TRBJ2-7, with D possibly TRBD1 on 6 matching bases. Germline values: CDR1 ENHRY, CDR2 SYGVKD. The CDR3 has 13 residues. The ends were cut back, 2 bases at V and 5 bases at J, with 10 bases in the middle. The CDR3 DNA follows: TGTGCCATCAGTGAGACAGGGATTAACGAGCAGTACTTC. Residues: CAISETGINEQYF.

The V gene is TRBV5-4, the J gene TRBJ1-2, with 10 bases identical to TRBD1. CDR1 is SGHNT, CDR2 YYREEE, per germline (reference sequence). The V and J ends lost 4 bases and 6 bases, in that order; junction bases with no gene match: 3. The CDR3 spans 13 residues. CDR3: CASSRQGANGYTF. Here the CDR3 DNA reads TGTGCCAGCAGCCGACAGGGGGCGAATGGCTACACCTTC.

This chain uses TRBV19 with TRBJ2-1; 8 bases align to TRBD2. This CDR3 region has 13 residues. The ends lost 6 bases at V and 10 bases at J; junction bases unmatched: 8. The germline gives CDR1 LNHDA, CDR2 SQIVND (reference sequence). The CDR3 nucleotides read TGTGCCAGTAGAACTAGCGGCCTGAGGGAGCAGTTCTTC. It yields the protein CASRTSGLREQFF.

The rearrangement uses TRBV28 and TRBJ2-5; 11 bases align to TRBD1. V gave up 6 bases and J gave up 3 bases; unmatched junction bases: 12. CDR3 length equals 17 residues. Germline V gives CDR1 MDHEN, CDR2 SYDVKM. The CDR3 reads CASSPYGRDRGKETQYF. The CDR3 DNA reads as TGTGCCAGCAGCCCTTATGGACGGGACAGGGGGAAAGAGACCCAGTACTTC. Full variable domain (remainder filled in from reference TRBV28 and TRBJ2-5): DVKVTQSSRYLVKRTGEKVFLECVQDMDHENMFWYRQDPGLGLRLIYFSYDVKMKEKGDIPEGYSVSREKKERFSLILESASTNQTSMYLCASSPYGRDRGKETQYFGPGTRLLVL.

The rearrangement links TRBV6-1 to TRBJ1-3; D is perhaps TRBD1 (6 bases). Germline V CDR1 and CDR2: MNHNS, SASEGT. With 4 bases removed from V and 2 bases from J, the gap between germline ends came to 12 bases. CDR3 size: 15 residues. In DNA, the CDR3 is TGTGCCAGCAGTGTAGAACAGGGCCCTGGAAACACCATATATTTT. It translates to CASSVEQGPGNTIYF.

J is TRBJ1-2 and V is TRBV19, with D possibly TRBD1 on 6 matching bases. There are 15 residues in the CDR3. V lost 1 base to trimming and J lost 6 bases, with 15 bases between them. The germline V gene has CDR1 LNHDA and CDR2 SQIVND (reference sequence). CDR3 in DNA: TGTGCCAGTAGTATAGCCTGGGGGGGCGAAGATGGCTACACCTTC. Translated, it gives CASSIAWGGEDGYTF. Full variable domain (rest looked up from reference TRBV19 and TRBJ1-2): DGGITQSPKYLFRKEGQNVTLSCEQNLNHDAMYWYRQDPGQGLRLIYYSQIVNDFQKGDIAEGYSVSREKKESFPLTVTSAQKNPTAFYLCASSIAWGGEDGYTFGSGTRLTVV.

The chain employs TRBV6-1 and TRBJ2-7; 7 nucleotides agree with TRBD1. After removal of 1 base from V and 7 bases from J, the junction contained 13 bases not matched to a gene. Looked up from germline, CDR1 is MNHNS and CDR2 is SASEGT. This CDR3 has 16 amino acids. CDR3 DNA: TGTGCCAGCAGTGAAGAGTTCTGGGCAGGGGGATATGAGCAGTACTTC. As protein: CASSEEFWAGGYEQYF.

The chain uses TRBV10-3 and TRBJ1-5, with a weak D call TRBD1 (5 bases). V was trimmed by 0 bases and J by 3 bases, leaving 12 bases between them. This CDR3 contains 16 residues. Germline V gene sequence: CDR1 ENHRY, CDR2 SYGVKD. CDR3 sequence (DNA): TGTGCCATCAGTGAGTCGGCAGGGTCGAACAATCAGCCCCAGCATTTT. Translating gives CAISESAGSNNQPQHF.

This clone has a single count. The chain has TRBV19 and TRBJ1-5; perhaps TRBD1 as D (6 bases). Trimming shortened V by 9 bases and J by 8 bases, and 26 bases separated the two germline ends. This CDR3 contains 16 residues. Germline V CDR1 and CDR2: LNHDA, SQIVND (reference sequence). Here the CDR3 reads CASTRWDMGFREPQHF. The DNA for the CDR3 is TGTGCCAGCACCAGATGGGACATGGGCTTTCGGGAGCCCCAGCATTTT.

This clone was recorded many times. The chain uses TRBV11-2 and TRBJ2-7, with TRBD2 identical over 15 bases. Germline CDR1 is SGHAT and CDR2 is FQNNGV. Trimming at V came to 4 bases and at J to 3 bases, leaving 7 bases not matched to a gene. The CDR3 runs to 17 residues. DNA of the CDR3: TGTGCCAGCAGCTACAAAGGGACTAGCGGGAGGTTCTACGAGCAGTACTTC. Protein sequence: CASSYKGTSGRFYEQYF. The full variable domain, its missing parts supplied by reference TRBV11-2 and TRBJ2-7, is EAGVAQSPRYKIIEKRQSVAFWCNPISGHATLYWYQQILGQGPKLLIQFQNNGVVDDSQLPKDRFSAERLKGVDSTLKIQPAKLEDSAVYLCASSYKGTSGRFYEQYFGPGTRLTVT.

The gene calls are TRBV19 and TRBJ1-2; no clear D gene. CDR1 is LNHDA and CDR2 is SQIVND in the germline V gene (reference sequence). The CDR3 sequence is 15 residues long. V was trimmed by 4 bases and J by 5 bases, leaving 17 bases between them. In DNA form, the CDR3 reads TGTGCCAGTAGTACGGGTTACCGGAGCCCTTATGGCTACACCTTC. Translating it yields CASSTGYRSPYGYTF.

About this clone itself: This CDR3 is also generated by other DNA sequences in the sample. The V gene is TRBV4-3, the J gene TRBJ2-7, with D perhaps matching TRBD1 (5 bases). Trimming pared 0 bases from V and 7 bases from J, leaving 13 bases between. Germline values: CDR1 LGHNA, CDR2 YSLEER. The CDR3 is made up of 14 amino acids. The CDR3 DNA reads TGCGCCAGCAGCCAAGATTTGGGGCAGGCGGAGCAGTACTTC. Its translation: CASSQDLGQAEQYF.